This T cell receptor (beta chain) comes out of a study of cytomegalovirus exposure and HLA in healthy donors. This PCR relied on a set of 60 Vbeta primers and 13 Jbeta primers. Data came from immunoSEQ multiplex PCR; TCRdb stores just in-frame clones and leaves some out. The table lists 110,000 to 150,000 clones, less than 90% of them singletons, with 2% to 2.5% in the top ten. The CDR3 totals 14 residues. V was shortened by 6 bases and J by 0 bases, with 12 bases between the two germline ends. Germline V gives CDR1 MDHEN, CDR2 SYDVKM. The rearrangement links TRBV28 to TRBJ2-7, with a possible D match to TRBD2 (5 bases). This receptor was obtained from a boy aged 2 to 10 in good health and CMV-seronegative. The sequenced sample consisted of PBMCs. CDR3 DNA: TGTGCCAGCAGGCTCCCGAGCGGCTCCTACGAGCAGTACTTC. Its protein is CASRLPSGSYEQYF.